This TCR beta chain was documented in a study of identical twins. Trimming cost V 4 bases and J 4 bases; bases outside gene matches: 4. The CDR3 runs 15 residues. CDR1 and CDR2 (germline): MNHEY, SVGAGI. TCRdb recomputed calls from the 5' RACE reads with MiXCR, one row per CDR3 protein. The data contain 500,000 to 600,000 distinct CDR3 sequences, about 20% of them singletons. A few counts support this clonotype. The antigen remains undetermined. General study results and limits: Insertions were fewer in abundant cord blood beta clonotypes, whereas memory repertoires showed none of this pattern. Findings came from cross-sectional statistics, without long-term follow-up of donors. Low generation-probability sequences were in excess among twin-shared out-of-frame alpha sequences.

The sample was also reused in another study, on T cells expressing NK-cell markers. In that study: It remained uncertain whether the expanded NKG2C+ T cell clones were specific for HCMV antigens.

This chain joins TRBV6-5 and TRBJ2-2; 9 nucleotides agree with TRBD1. The sequencing input was CD4+ T cells sorted from blood. The receptor comes from a woman aged 18-29 years in good health. The CDR3: CASSFDRGGTGELFF. Written as DNA, the CDR3 is TGTGCCAGCAGTTTCGACAGGGGGGGCACCGGGGAGCTGTTTTTT.